A selection of T cell receptor beta chains follows, all from one sample in a study of control samples from healthy donors and cancer patients. TCRdb's copy holds only in-frame clones and misses some; the assay was immunoSEQ multiplex PCR. The sample holds around 100,000 clones, 88% seen once. The source material was blood. These receptors all come from a man aged 25-40 years in good health. Both conserved end residues are part of each CDR3. D genes are given only for firm matches. Not every row has a clone size; where given, it reads once, few, many or a size class.

>TRBJ1-5|medium-sized|TRBV5-5|NA
CASSIRDGNQPQHF
TGTGCCAGCAGCATCAGGGATGGCAATCAGCCCCAGCATTTT
>TRBJ1-3|NA|TRBV4-3|NA
CASSQDLGSRDGPSSGNTIYF
TGCGCCAGCAGCCAAGATCTGGGTAGTCGGGACGGACCTAGCTCTGGAAACACCATATATTTT
>TRBJ2-1|NA|TRBV2|NA
CANREQTLNEQFF
TGTGCCAACCGGGAGCAGACGTTGAATGAGCAGTTCTTC
>TRBJ1-6|once|TRBV30|NA
CAWSEWGWVLHF
TGTGCCTGGAGTGAATGGGGGTGGGTCCTCCACTTT
>TRBJ2-5|NA|TRBV6-1|NA
CASSEPTGIQETQYF
TGTGCCAGCAGTGAACCCACAGGAATACAAGAGACCCAGTACTTC
>TRBJ2-1|NA|TRBV7-3|TRBD2
CASSLIGGRLNEQFF
TGTGCCAGCAGCTTAATAGGCGGGAGGTTGAATGAGCAGTTCTTC
>TRBJ2-4|few|TRBV30|TRBD2
CAWSSGGPGNIQYF
TGTGCCTGGAGTTCGGGAGGGCCAGGAAACATTCAGTACTTC
>TRBJ1-3|NA|TRBV19|NA
CASSISVTSGNTIYF
TGTGCCAGTAGTATCTCAGTTACCTCTGGAAACACCATATATTTT
>TRBJ2-7|NA|TRBV2|NA
CANPDSAPSSSYEQYF
TGTGCCAACCCCGATAGCGCGCCCTCGAGCTCCTACGAGCAGTACTTC
>TRBJ1-1|NA|TRBV5-1|NA
CASSLRSLGTMNTEAFF
TGCGCCAGCAGCTTAAGATCGCTCGGAACCATGAACACTGAAGCTTTCTTT
>TRBJ2-7|once|TRBV27|TRBD2
CASSSTLSGRVHEQYF
TGTGCCAGCAGTTCTACTCTTAGCGGGAGGGTGCACGAGCAGTACTTC
>TRBJ2-2|NA|TRBV7-3|TRBD2
CASSLTLVSGSPGELFF
TGTGCCAGCAGCTTAACGCTGGTTAGCGGGAGCCCCGGGGAGCTGTTTTTT
>TRBJ2-7|NA|TRBV4-1|NA
CASSQRLGQEQYF
TGCGCCAGCAGCCAACGATTAGGTCAAGAGCAGTACTTC
>TRBJ2-7|NA|TRBV12-3/TRBV12-4|NA
CASRSGNYEQYF
TGTGCCAGCAGGTCGGGGAACTACGAGCAGTACTTC
>TRBJ2-1|NA|TRBV3-1/TRBV3-2|NA
CASRTRGGESYNEQFF
TGTGCCAGCAGAACCCGGGGCGGGGAATCCTACAATGAGCAGTTCTTC
>TRBJ1-4|NA|TRBV2|NA
CASSVGIASNEKLFF
TGTGCCAGCAGTGTTGGGATTGCGTCTAATGAAAAACTGTTTTTT
>TRBJ1-5|few|TRBV5-1|TRBD1
CASSPGTGGNQPQHF
TGCGCCAGCAGTCCCGGGACAGGGGGGAATCAGCCCCAGCATTTT
>TRBJ2-1|NA|TRBV10-3|TRBD2
CAIAGLAGRREQFF
TGTGCCATCGCGGGACTAGCGGGGCGAAGGGAGCAGTTCTTC
>TRBJ2-7|NA|TRBV5-5|NA
CASSAAGWGSYEQYF
TGTGCCAGCAGCGCAGCAGGGTGGGGGTCCTACGAGCAGTACTTC
>TRBJ2-1|NA|TRBV28|TRBD2
CASSFLPGTRPYNEQFF
TGTGCCAGCAGTTTCCTCCCCGGGACTAGGCCTTACAATGAGCAGTTCTTC
>TRBJ2-1|NA|TRBV5-4|NA
CASSFFIAGKQFF
TGTGCCAGCAGCTTTTTTATCGCAGGGAAGCAGTTCTTC
>TRBJ2-6|NA|TRBV11-3|NA
CASSLVMGLSGANVLTF
TGTGCCAGCAGCTTAGTTATGGGTTTATCTGGGGCCAACGTCCTGACTTTC
>TRBJ2-7|NA|TRBV5-4|NA
CASSFFSGSSYEQYF
TGTGCCAGCAGCTTCTTTAGCGGCAGCTCCTACGAGCAGTACTTC
>TRBJ2-1|NA|TRBV5-8|NA
CASIAGRSSYNEQFF
TGTGCCAGCATCGCGGGGAGGAGCTCCTACAATGAGCAGTTCTTC
>TRBJ1-1|NA|TRBV25-1|NA
CASGDRLNTEAFF
TGTGCCAGCGGCGACAGACTCAACACTGAAGCTTTCTTT
>TRBJ2-1|NA|TRBV6-5|NA
CASSYSPREWDEQFF
TGTGCCAGCAGTTACTCCCCCAGGGAGTGGGATGAGCAGTTCTTC
>TRBJ1-5|NA|TRBV28|TRBD1
CASRMTGKSNQPQHF
TGTGCCAGCAGGATGACAGGGAAGAGCAATCAGCCCCAGCATTTT
>TRBJ2-7|NA|TRBV2|TRBD2
CASSGLAGGPYEQYF
TGTGCCAGCAGTGGACTAGCGGGAGGCCCCTACGAGCAGTACTTC
>TRBJ2-7|NA|TRBV10-2|NA
CASSVRRAVLRAESEQYF
NA
>TRBJ2-7|NA|TRBV6-2/TRBV6-3|NA
CASSYSAGYEQYF
TGTGCCAGCAGTTACTCCGCGGGTTACGAGCAGTACTTC
>TRBJ1-2|NA|TRBV19|TRBD1
CASSQGTVPSHSGYTF
TGTGCCAGTAGCCAAGGGACAGTTCCATCGCATTCTGGCTACACCTTC
>TRBJ2-7|NA|TRBV19|NA
CASGKTGIELAEAYEQYF
TGTGCCAGTGGAAAGACAGGGATTGAACTAGCGGAAGCCTACGAGCAGTACTTC
>TRBJ2-7|NA|TRBV27|TRBD1
CASSLLGTGEGTYEQYF
TGTGCCAGCAGTTTATTAGGGACAGGGGAGGGGACCTACGAGCAGTACTTC
>TRBJ2-2|NA|TRBV6-5|TRBD2
CASTPGLAPGGELFF
TGTGCCAGCACTCCGGGACTAGCCCCAGGCGGGGAGCTGTTTTTT
>TRBJ1-1|NA|TRBV28|NA
CASSFSPGSPRNTEAFF
TGTGCCAGCAGTTTTTCCCCAGGGTCCCCAAGGAACACTGAAGCTTTCTTT
>TRBJ2-3|NA|TRBV7-9|TRBD2
CASSLAAGGPNTQYF
TGTGCCAGCAGCTTAGCGGCGGGAGGGCCAAATACGCAGTATTTT
>TRBJ2-2|NA|TRBV6-6|TRBD1
CASSLTGAGELFF
TGTGCCAGCAGTTTAACAGGGGCCGGGGAGCTGTTTTTT